This note documents a single T cell receptor beta chain sequence. The antigen remains undetermined. These data are taken from a study of beta chain features in type 1 diabetes. Overall study findings and caveats: TCRB CDR3s were moderately but significantly shorter in Type 1 diabetes patients in all four CD4+ subsets. Insertion counts at VDJ junctions were lower in type 1 diabetes patients, who also showed more deletions there.

Per the germline V gene, CDR1 is SQVTM and CDR2 is ANQGSEA. The CDR3 runs to 13 residues. J lost 5 bases, V lost 3 bases, and 5 bases had no gene match. As every portion of the isolated RNA was reverse transcribed, the sequencing read expressed TCRB transcripts. The table came from immunoSEQ multiplex PCR; TCRdb's copy has only in-frame clones and leaves some out. The table has some 270,000 clones, roughly 13% seen once. The specimen sequenced was naive CD4+ T cells from blood. J is TRBJ2-5 and V is TRBV29-1, with 8 bases aligning to TRBD1. The receptor's source is a woman between 35 and 50 years old in good health. The CDR3 sequence: CSVDQGADETQYF. As DNA, the CDR3 is TGCAGCGTTGACCAGGGGGCCGACGAGACCCAGTACTTC.